The subject of this entry is one T cell receptor (beta chain). The antigen remains unidentified. The CDR3 is made up of 17 amino acids. Per the germline V gene, CDR1 is MDHEN and CDR2 is SYDVKM. Between the trimmed V and J ends, which lost 7 bases and 1 base, there was a span of 20 bases. This record belongs to a study of T-cell reconstitution after alpha-beta-depleted transplantation in children. Findings of the study overall: Reportedly, alpha-beta T cells present about two months post-transplant originated from several hundred expanded clones of graft origin. Newly made T cells mostly supplied T-cell counts and diversity one year after transplant. Some patients' high day-60 TCRbeta diversity was attributed to recipient cells surviving conditioning.

TCRbeta library construction was performed incorporating unique molecular identifiers. TCRdb reprocessed the PCR reads with MiXCR, giving one entry per CDR3 protein. The sample lists a few hundred thousand distinct CDR3 sequences; roughly a quarter were seen once. The TCR was taken from a boy under three years old with Wiskott-Aldrich syndrome, due to receive a stem cell transplant. The chain recombines TRBV28 with TRBJ2-1; the D gene is possibly TRBD1 (5 bases). The source material was PBMCs, sampled before TCRalphabeta/CD19-depleted stem cell transplant. In DNA form, the CDR3 reads TGTGCCAGCATAGTCTCTCGGGCGAAGGGGTCCTACAATGAGCAGTTCTTC. Translating it yields CASIVSRAKGSYNEQFF. The variable domain in full, with the rest retrieved from reference TRBV28 and TRBJ2-1, is DVKVTQSSRYLVKRTGEKVFLECVQDMDHENMFWYRQDPGLGLRLIYFSYDVKMKEKGDIPEGYSVSREKKERFSLILESASTNQTSMYLCASIVSRAKGSYNEQFFGPGTRLTVL.